This T cell receptor beta chain was identified during a study of blood T cell repertoires in COVID-19. Looking at the study overall: Acute and convalescent COVID-19 specimens originated in the United States, Italy and Spain. In each case, the material was cDNA or gDNA derived from T cells, B-cell-depleted T cells, or PBMCs.

CDR1 and CDR2 (germline): SGDLS, YYNGEE. The V end was cut by 4 bases, the J end by 4 bases, with 12 bases between. The CDR3 covers 14 residues. As handled by the study authors: How many nucleated cells were present was estimated from reference gene primer amplification. Libraries were prepared by immunoSEQ multiplex PCR; TCRdb keeps only in-frame clonotypes and omits some of them. The DNA was the basis for D and trimming; V, J and clone size are from that table. This table has some 310,000 clones, around 90% appearing once. The chain employs TRBV9 and TRBJ1-3; D is unclear. This TCR was recovered from a man aged 50 to 60 with active or convalescent COVID-19. Sample: peripheral blood. CDR3 sequence (DNA): TGTGCCAGCAGCCCCCGACTAGGCGGAAACACCATATATTTT. Protein: CASSPRLGGNTIYF.